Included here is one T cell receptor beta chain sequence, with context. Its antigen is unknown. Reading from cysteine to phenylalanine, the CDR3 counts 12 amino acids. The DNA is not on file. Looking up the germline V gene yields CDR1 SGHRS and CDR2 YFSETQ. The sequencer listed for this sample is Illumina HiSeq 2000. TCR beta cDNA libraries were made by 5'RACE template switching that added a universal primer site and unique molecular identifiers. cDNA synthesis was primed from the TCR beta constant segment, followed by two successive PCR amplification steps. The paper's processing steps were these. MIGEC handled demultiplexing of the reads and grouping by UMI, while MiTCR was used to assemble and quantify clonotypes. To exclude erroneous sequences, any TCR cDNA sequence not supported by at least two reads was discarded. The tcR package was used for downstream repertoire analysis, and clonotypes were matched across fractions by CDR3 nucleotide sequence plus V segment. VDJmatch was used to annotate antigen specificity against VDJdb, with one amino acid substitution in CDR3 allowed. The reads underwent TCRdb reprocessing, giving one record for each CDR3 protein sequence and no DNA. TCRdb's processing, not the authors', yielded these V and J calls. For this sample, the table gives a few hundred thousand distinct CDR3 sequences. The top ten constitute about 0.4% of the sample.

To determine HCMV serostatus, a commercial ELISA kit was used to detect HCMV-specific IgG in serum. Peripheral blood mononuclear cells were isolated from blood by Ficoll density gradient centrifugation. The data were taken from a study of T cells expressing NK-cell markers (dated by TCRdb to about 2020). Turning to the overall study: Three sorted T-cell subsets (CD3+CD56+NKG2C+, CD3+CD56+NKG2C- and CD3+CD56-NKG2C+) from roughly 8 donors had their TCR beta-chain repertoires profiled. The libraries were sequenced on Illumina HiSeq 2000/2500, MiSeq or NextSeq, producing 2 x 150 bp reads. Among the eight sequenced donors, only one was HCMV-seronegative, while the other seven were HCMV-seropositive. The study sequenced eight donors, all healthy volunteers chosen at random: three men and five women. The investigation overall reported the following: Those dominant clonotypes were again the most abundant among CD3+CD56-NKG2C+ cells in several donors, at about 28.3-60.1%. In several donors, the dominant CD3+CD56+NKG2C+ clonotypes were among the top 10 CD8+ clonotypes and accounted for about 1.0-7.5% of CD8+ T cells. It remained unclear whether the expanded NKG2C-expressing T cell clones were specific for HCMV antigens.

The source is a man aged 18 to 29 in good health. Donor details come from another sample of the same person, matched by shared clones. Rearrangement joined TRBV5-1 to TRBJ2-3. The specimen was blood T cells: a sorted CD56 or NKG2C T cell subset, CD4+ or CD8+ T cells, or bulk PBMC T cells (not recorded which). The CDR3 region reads CDSRYLTDTQYF.